The clone carrying this TCR beta chain turned up a few times. This entry comes from a study of blood T cell repertoires in COVID-19. In the study overall: Sites across the United States, Italy and Spain contributed samples from acute and convalescent COVID-19.

Assay used: immunoSEQ multiplex PCR; TCRdb lists only in-frame clones, some missing. Among 65,000 to 90,000 clones listed, around 81% were seen once. Trimming stripped 0 bases from V and 1 base from J, with 12 bases between. Germline loops: CDR1 SGHRS, CDR2 YFSETQ. The CDR3 is 16 residues long. Source material: peripheral blood. This chain links TRBV5-1 with TRBJ2-3; D is perhaps TRBD2 (5 bases). This receptor was identified in a human donor in a cohort sampled during active COVID-19. The CDR3 nucleotides read TGCGCCAGCAGCTTGGAGTCGAGGGTCGGCACAGATACGCAGTATTTT. Protein sequence: CASSLESRVGTDTQYF. Full variable domain (missing parts from reference TRBV5-1 and TRBJ2-3): KAGVTQTPRYLIKTRGQQVTLSCSPISGHRSVSWYQQTPGQGLQFLFEYFSETQRNKGNFPGRFSGRQFSNSRSEMNVSTLELGDSALYLCASSLESRVGTDTQYFGPGTRLTVL.